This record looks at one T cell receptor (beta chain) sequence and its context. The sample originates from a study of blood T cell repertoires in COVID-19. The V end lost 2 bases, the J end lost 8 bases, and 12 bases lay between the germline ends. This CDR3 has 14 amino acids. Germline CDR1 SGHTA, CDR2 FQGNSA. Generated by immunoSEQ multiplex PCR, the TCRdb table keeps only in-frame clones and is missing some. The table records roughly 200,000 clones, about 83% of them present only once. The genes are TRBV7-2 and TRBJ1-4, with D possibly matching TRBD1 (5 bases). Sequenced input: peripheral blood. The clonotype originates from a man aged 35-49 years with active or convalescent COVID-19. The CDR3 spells CASSLNRGQEKLFF. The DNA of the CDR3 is TGTGCCAGCAGCTTAAATAGGGGTCAAGAAAAACTGTTTTTT. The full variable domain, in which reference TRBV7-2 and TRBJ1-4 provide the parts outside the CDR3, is GAGVSQSPSNKVTEKGKDVELRCDPISGHTALYWYRQSLGQGLEFLIYFQGNSAPDKSGLPSDRFSAERTGGSVSTLTIQRTQQEDSAVYLCASSLNRGQEKLFFGSGTQLSVL.